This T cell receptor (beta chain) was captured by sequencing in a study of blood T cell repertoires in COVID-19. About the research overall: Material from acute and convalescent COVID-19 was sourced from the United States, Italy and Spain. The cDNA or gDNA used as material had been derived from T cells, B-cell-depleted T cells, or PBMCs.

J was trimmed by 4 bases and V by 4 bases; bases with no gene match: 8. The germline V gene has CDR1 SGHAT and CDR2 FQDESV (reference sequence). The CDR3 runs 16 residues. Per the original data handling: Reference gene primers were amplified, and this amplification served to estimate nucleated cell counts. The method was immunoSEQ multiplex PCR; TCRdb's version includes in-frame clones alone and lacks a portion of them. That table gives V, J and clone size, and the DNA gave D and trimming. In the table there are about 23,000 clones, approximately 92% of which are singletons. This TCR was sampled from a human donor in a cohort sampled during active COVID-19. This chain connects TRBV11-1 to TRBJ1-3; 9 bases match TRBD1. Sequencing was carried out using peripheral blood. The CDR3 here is CASSSWDRDIGNTIYF. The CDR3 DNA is TGTGCCAGCAGCTCCTGGGACAGGGACATCGGAAACACCATATATTTT.